What follows is one TCR beta chain and its context. Its target antigen remains unknown. No base quality values were provided; no much bigger clone lies one nucleotide off. This specimen belongs to a study of blood T cell repertoires in COVID-19 (dated by TCRdb to the early 2020s). Turning to the overall study: Collaborator samples came from the United States, Italy and Spain and covered acute and convalescent phases of COVID-19. Samples came from the ongoing ImmuneRACE study (first 160 participants) plus 1,254 subjects from 6 global collaborators. Deeply sampled blood TCRbeta repertoires from subjects exposed to, actively infected with, or recovered from COVID-19 were included in the dataset. The repertoires were released in a freely available public database meant as a resource for research on the immune response to SARS-CoV-2. The material from the prospective study consisted of cDNA or gDNA derived from T cells, B-cell-depleted T cells, or PBMCs. Where available, HLA class I and class II types were taken from metadata supplied by the sample provider and were not determined by assay-based typing. Nearly every sample came with metadata listing a de-identified subject ID, COVID-19 status, age in years and sex. The full study reports these points: The amount of clinical and demographic metadata varied by source and participant and was provided uncurated.

The collaborating institutions used their own protocols to collect whole blood in K2EDTA tubes. For TCRbeta analysis, collaborators shipped samples as frozen whole blood, isolated PBMCs, or DNA extracted from either of those sample types. TCRbeta CDR3 regions were amplified from genomic DNA by means of the immunoSEQ Assay, a bias-controlled multiplex PCR. On the authors' methods: The number of nucleated cells in each sample was estimated by amplification of reference gene primers within the assay. Sequence reads were collapsed and filtered to measure the absolute abundance of every unique TCRbeta CDR3 rearrangement. For each sample, productive Simpson clonality was calculated as the square root of Simpson's diversity index across productive rearrangements. In TCRdb, the immuneACCESS table is reduced to in-frame sequences with V and J assigned. These tables do not hold every clone; where another copy was compared, an unresolved V gene accounts for under half, and the others remain unexplained. Clonal size and the V and J genes are those of that table, whereas D and trimming came from the DNA. In all, the sample holds 70,000 or so clones, and over 85% of those were seen once. Approximately 1.5% of the sample comes from the top ten.

The CDR3 measures 17 amino acids from cysteine to phenylalanine. Only the CDR3 part of the read is kept: 51 bases, read in frame from the first base. Trimming at the junction amounts to 4 bases on V and 2 bases on J, and the germline ends lie 19 bases apart. Sequences MGHDK (CDR1) and SYGVNS (CDR2) are obtained from the germline V gene. Material: peripheral blood. Here the chain combines TRBV25-1 and TRBJ2-3; a tentative D call is TRBD2 (6 bases match). This TCR was sampled from a man aged 50 or older with acute or convalescent COVID-19. The CDR3 loop reads CASSGGALSGLTDTQYF. The DNA sequence is as follows: TGTGCCAGCAGTGGCGGGGCCTTGTCGGGCCTCACAGATACGCAGTATTTT. Beyond the CDR3, the reference TRBV25-1 and TRBJ2-3 genes provide the residues; the full variable domain reads: EADIYQTPRYLVIGTGKKITLECSQTMGHDKMYWYQQDPGMELHLIHYSYGVNSTEKGDLSSESTVSRIRTEHFPLTLESARPSHTSQYLCASSGGALSGLTDTQYFGPGTRLTVL.